This record concerns one T cell receptor (beta chain) sequence. Clones were read by immunoSEQ multiplex PCR, and TCRdb kept only the in-frame ones, dropping some. The table records around 180,000 clones, 88% of them present only once. CDR3 length: 16 residues. The germline gives CDR1 SGDLS, CDR2 YYNGEE. Trimming took 6 bases from V and 6 from J, leaving 21 bases between them. This entry belongs to a study of control samples from healthy donors and cancer patients. The specimen sequenced was blood. The TCR was taken from a woman younger than 45 in good health. The chain recombines TRBV9 with TRBJ2-2, with D possibly TRBD1 on 5 matching bases. In DNA, the CDR3 is TGTGCCAGCACCGTGGGCCTCCTTGACAGCGCCGGGGAGCTGTTTTTT. Translating it yields CASTVGLLDSAGELFF.